The present entry profiles one T cell receptor (beta chain) with its context. Its specificity is unknown. With 4 bases clipped from V and 5 bases from J, the junction kept 8 bases outside the gene matches. The germline gives CDR1 SGHRS, CDR2 YFSETQ. The CDR3 spans 15 residues. This sample was included in a study of T-cell memory formation after mild COVID-19. About the research overall: TCR clusters were mostly confined to one donor each. Study-wide points: Clones that contracted clustered mainly in CM and EM if CD4+ and in EMRA if CD8+.

TCRalpha and TCRbeta libraries used 5'RACE with constant-segment primers and UMIs. TCRdb used MiXCR to reprocess the 5' RACE reads, holding one entry per CDR3 protein. Of approximately 560,000 distinct CDR3 sequences listed, 17% are singletons. Sequencing input: PBMCs or a T cell subset sorted from them (not recorded which). V and J are TRBV5-1 and TRBJ1-5, with TRBD1 identical over 8 bases. The TCR sequence derives from an adult woman who had mild COVID-19 (a few samples of this study predate the infection). Cell type and time point are not known. In DNA form, the CDR3 reads TGCGCCAGCAGCACCGGACAGGGTTGGTATCAGCCCCAGCATTTT. This encodes CASSTGQGWYQPQHF. Looking up the rest from reference TRBV5-1 and TRBJ1-5 gives the full variable domain: KAGVTQTPRYLIKTRGQQVTLSCSPISGHRSVSWYQQTPGQGLQFLFEYFSETQRNKGNFPGRFSGRQFSNSRSEMNVSTLELGDSALYLCASSTGQGWYQPQHFGDGTRLSIL.